The 16 T cell receptor beta chains below all came from one sample that was sequenced in a study of breast tumors, draining lymph nodes, adjacent tissues. Breast cancer patients provided tissue from their axillary draining lymph nodes. TCRdb analysed the multiplex PCR reads with MiXCR anew, one entry per CDR3 protein. The sample lists fewer than 200,000 distinct CDR3 sequences, roughly 30% occurring once. The specimen sequenced was axillary lymph node tissue. Source of these receptors: a female donor with breast cancer. Some clones in this sample may be carry-over from other donors' samples.

This clonotype was observed a few times. The junction and the germline gene differ at one end; a read error may be behind it. The chain combines TRBV5-1 with TRBJ2-5; 9 nucleotides agree with TRBD1. Germline CDR1 SGHRS, CDR2 YFSETQ. The CDR3 length is 14 residues. Here the CDR3 DNA reads TGCGCCAGCAGCTGGGGACAGGGCCAAGACACCCAGTACTTC. Protein sequence: CASSWGQGQDTQYF. Full variable domain (remainder filled in from reference TRBV5-1 and TRBJ2-5): KAGVTQTPRYLIKTRGQQVTLSCSPISGHRSVSWYQQTPGQGLQFLFEYFSETQRNKGNFPGRFSGRQFSNSRSEMNVSTLELGDSALYLCASSWGQGQDTQYFGPGTRLLVL.

This clonotype appeared many times. The V gene is TRBV5-4, the J gene TRBJ2-3, with 12 nucleotides matching TRBD2. V was clipped by 1 base and J by 0 bases; unmatched bases: 6. CDR1 is SGHNT and CDR2 is YYREEE in the germline V gene (reference sequence). The CDR3 is 18 residues long. The chain's CDR3 is CASSLWLAGGASTDTQYF. CDR3 sequence (DNA): TGTGCCAGCAGCTTGTGGCTAGCGGGAGGGGCTAGCACAGATACGCAGTATTTT. Full variable domain (missing parts from reference TRBV5-4 and TRBJ2-3): ETGVTQSPTHLIKTRGQQVTLRCSSQSGHNTVSWYQQALGQGPQFIFQYYREEENGRGNFPPRFSGLQFPNYSSELNVNALELDDSALYLCASSLWLAGGASTDTQYFGPGTRLTVL.

The sample holds many counts of this clonotype. DNA of the CDR3: TGTGCCAGCAGCGCGACCAGCTATGGCTACACCTTC. It yields the protein CASSATSYGYTF. V gene TRBV7-2 combines with J gene TRBJ1-2; no firm D call. V dropped 5 bases and J dropped 4 bases, with 8 bases sitting between them. Germline CDR1 SGHTA, CDR2 FQGNSA. The CDR3 runs 12 residues.

This rearrangement joins TRBV29-1 to TRBJ2-2; 9 bases are shared with TRBD1. There are 15 residues in the CDR3. V shed 2 bases, J shed 17 bases, and the junction held 18 bases outside the gene matches. The germline gives CDR1 SQVTM, CDR2 ANQGSEA. Here the CDR3 reads CSVESPTGGIGEVFF. The CDR3 DNA sequence: TGCAGCGTTGAATCGCCGACAGGGGGAATCGGGGAGGTTTTTTTT.

This clonotype was seen ten or more times. The chain carries TRBV20-1 and TRBJ2-1, with 14 positions matching TRBD2. V lost 6 bases and J lost 7; bases outside the gene matches: 8. The CDR3 is 15 residues long. CDR1 and CDR2 from the germline V gene are DFQATT and SNEGSKA (reference sequence). CDR3 in amino acids: CSAKTSGRVANEQFF. The CDR3 bases are TGCAGTGCCAAGACTAGCGGGAGGGTGGCGAATGAGCAGTTCTTC.

This clonotype showed up many times. The chain links TRBV9 to TRBJ1-6, with 10 bases aligning to TRBD1. J lost 3 bases, V lost 3 bases, and 6 bases had no gene match. The CDR3 contains 17 residues. The germline V gene has CDR1 SGDLS and CDR2 YYNGEE. The CDR3 here is CASSAGTGEFYNSPLHF. CDR3 sequence (DNA): TGTGCCAGCAGCGCCGGGACAGGGGAGTTCTATAATTCACCCCTCCACTTT.

The rearrangement links TRBV7-8 to TRBJ2-3; TRBD2 aligns across 9 bases. The CDR3 runs to 16 residues. Trimming cost V 4 bases and J 3 bases; bases outside gene matches: 8. Germline V lookup: CDR1 SGHVS, CDR2 FQNEAQ. CDR3 nucleotides: TGTGCCAGCAGCTCAGCTAGCGGGGAAAAAACAGATACGCAGTATTTT. Translation gives CASSSASGEKTDTQYF.

With regard to this clonotype: It is unclear where the CDR3 begins or ends on the DNA, so no DNA is shown, and the CDR3 is as TCRdb lists it. J is TRBJ1-5 and V is TRBV7-2; the D call TRBD1 from the table was never checked on the DNA. From germline, CDR1 is SGHTA and CDR2 FQGNSA. The CDR3 is 21 residues long, counting both termini. This chain's CDR3 is CASSFYICSASPGQGNQPQHF.

This rearrangement joins TRBV7-9 to TRBJ1-6; 11 bases fit TRBD1. Germline CDR1 SEHNR, CDR2 FQNEAQ (reference sequence). The length of the CDR3 is 15 residues. J gave up 10 bases and V 6 bases, and 8 bases lay outside the gene matches. The CDR3 here is CASRKGTGGGSPLHF. DNA for the CDR3: TGTGCCAGCAGAAAGGGGACAGGGGGGGGATCACCCCTCCACTTT. The full variable domain, rest sourced from reference TRBV7-9 and TRBJ1-6, is DTGVSQNPRHKITKRGQNVTFRCDPISEHNRLYWYRQTLGQGPEFLTYFQNEAQLEKSRLLSDRFSAERPKGSFSTLEIQRTEQGDSAMYLCASRKGTGGGSPLHFGNGTRLTVT.

This clonotype was seen a few times. A single base separates this from a much larger clone, so it may be a read error. This sequence joins TRBV6-4 and TRBJ2-7; 8 bases are a match to TRBD2. Trimming removed 5 bases from V and 2 bases from J; junction bases left unmatched: 8. This CDR3 contains 15 residues. Germline CDR1 and CDR2: MRHNA and SNTAGT. The CDR3 loop is CASSHEAGEAYEQYF. DNA for the CDR3: TGTGCCAGCAGTCACGAAGCGGGAGAAGCCTACGAGCAGTACTTC.

Worth noting for this clonotype: A much larger clone differs by one base, so this may be a read error. In this CDR3 the conserved last residue, phenylalanine or tryptophan, is missing, so a read error is likely. The chain joins TRBV19 to TRBJ2-7; D is uncertain. CDR3 length: 16 amino acids. The germline CDR1 and CDR2 sequences are LNHDA and SQIVND (reference sequence). V lost 2 bases and J lost 6, with 20 bases in between. CDR3: CASSIHLFGQSAEQYS. The DNA of the CDR3 is TGTGCCAGTAGTATACATCTTTTCGGTCAGTCGGCCGAGCAGTACTCC.

This clonotype was seen at least ten times. The rearrangement links TRBV6-1 to TRBJ2-7, with TRBD1 matching 7 bases. Germline V CDR1 and CDR2: MNHNS, SASEGT. The CDR3 spans 13 residues. Trimming at V came to 6 bases and at J to 2 bases, leaving 4 bases not matched to a gene. Here the CDR3 DNA reads TGTGCCAGCAGCGTCGGGACAGCCTACGAGCAGTACTTC. It yields the protein CASSVGTAYEQYF.

The rearrangement uses TRBV30 and TRBJ1-2; 9 bases map to TRBD1. Germline V gives CDR1 GTSNPN, CDR2 SVGIG (reference sequence). The CDR3 is 16 residues long. V lost 4 bases and J lost 2; bases outside the gene matches: 11. The CDR3 bases are TGTGCCTGGACTTGGGCCGGGACAGGGAGAAACTATGGCTACACCTTC. Its protein product is CAWTWAGTGRNYGYTF.

In its sample, this clonotype was seen many times. The chain joins TRBV9 to TRBJ2-7; 8 bases map to TRBD1. After removal of 4 bases from V and 7 bases from J, the junction contained 10 bases not matched to a gene. The CDR3 consists of 14 residues. CDR1 is SGDLS, CDR2 YYNGEE, per germline. CDR3: CASSYSGTGQEQYF. DNA for the CDR3: TGTGCCAGCAGCTACTCCGGGACAGGTCAGGAGCAGTACTTC. The full variable domain, in which reference TRBV9 and TRBJ2-7 provide the parts outside the CDR3, is DSGVTQTPKHLITATGQRVTLRCSPRSGDLSVYWYQQSLDQGLQFLIQYYNGEERAKGNILERFSAQQFPDLHSELNLSSLELGDSALYFCASSYSGTGQEQYFGPGTRLTVT.

This clonotype was detected once. A much bigger clone sits one base away, suggesting this may be a read error. This chain uses TRBV30 with TRBJ2-7; D is undetermined. CDR3 size: 13 residues. Germline V CDR1 and CDR2: GTSNPN, SVGIG (reference sequence). The germline V and J ends were trimmed by 2 bases and 2 bases, with 10 bases remaining between them. In nucleotides, the CDR3 is TGTGCCTGGAGTACAGAGGTCCCCTACGAGCAGTACTTC. It yields the protein CAWSTEVPYEQYF.

Turning to this clonotype: A much larger clonotype is one base distant, so this may be a read error. The rearrangement uses TRBV5-5 and TRBJ2-5; D is undetermined. CDR3 length equals 13 residues. Germline V gives CDR1 SGHKS, CDR2 YYEKEE (reference sequence). The DNA of the CDR3 is TGTGCCAGCAGCCCCCAGGTTCAAGAGATCCAGTACTTC. It encodes CASSPQVQEIQYF. The full variable domain, completed using reference TRBV5-5 and TRBJ2-5, is DAGVTQSPTHLIKTRGQQVTLRCSPISGHKSVSWYQQVLGQGPQFIFQYYEKEERGRGNFPDRFSARQFPNYSSELNVNALLLGDSALYLCASSPQVQEIQYFGPGTRLLVL.